This T cell receptor (beta chain) appears in the sequencing data of a study of OX40 agonist ivuxolimab in advanced cancers. Sequencing used immunoSEQ multiplex PCR; TCRdb keeps in-frame clones, though not all of them. The sample has around 50,000 clones, nearly 90% seen once. On this clone: Its antigen is as yet unknown.

Deletions cut 0 bases from V and 1 base from J, with 7 bases between. CDR3 length: 14 amino acids. CDR1 is SGHRS and CDR2 is YFSETQ in the germline V gene. The study, taken as a whole, reports: Expanded clones tended on average to be more numerous among CD8+ T cells than CD4+.

This sequence originates from an adult with an advanced solid tumor such as melanoma, head and neck, liver or kidney cancer. This material consisted of CD4+ or CD8+ T cells sorted from blood, taken in a trial of the OX40 agonist ivuxolimab. This rearrangement joins TRBV5-1 to TRBJ1-1; D might be TRBD1 (6 bases). CDR3 in DNA: TGCGCCAGCAGCTTGGACAGGGCGAACACTGAAGCTTTCTTT. Its protein is CASSLDRANTEAFF.